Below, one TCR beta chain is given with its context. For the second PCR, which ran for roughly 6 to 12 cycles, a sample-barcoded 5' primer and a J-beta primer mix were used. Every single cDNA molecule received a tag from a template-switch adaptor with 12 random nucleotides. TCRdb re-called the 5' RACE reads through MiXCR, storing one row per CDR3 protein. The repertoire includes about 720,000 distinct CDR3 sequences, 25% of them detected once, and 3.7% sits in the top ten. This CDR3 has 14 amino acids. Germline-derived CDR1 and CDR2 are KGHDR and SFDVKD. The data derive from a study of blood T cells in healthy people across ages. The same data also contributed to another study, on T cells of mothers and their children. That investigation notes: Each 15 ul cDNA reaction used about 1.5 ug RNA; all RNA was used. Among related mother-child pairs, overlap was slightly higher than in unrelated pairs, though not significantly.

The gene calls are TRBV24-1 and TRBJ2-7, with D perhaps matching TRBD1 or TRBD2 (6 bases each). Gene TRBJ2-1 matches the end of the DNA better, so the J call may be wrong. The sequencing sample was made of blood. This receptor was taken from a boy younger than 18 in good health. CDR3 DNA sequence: TGTGCCACCAGTGCACAGGGAGGTTTATATGAGCAGTTCTTC. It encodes CATSAQGGLYEQFF.